What follows are 25 T cell receptor beta chains derived from one specimen sequenced in a study of regulatory T cells in long-lasting Graves disease. Noted time point: newly diagnosed GD, antithyroid drugs for less than 3 months. PBMCs were the source of the RNA used for TCR sequencing. Construction of TCR beta libraries relied on iRepertoire HTBI primers and on Arm-PCR targeting CDR3 regions. Each CDR3 protein gets one entry after TCRdb re-called the multiplex PCR reads with MiXCR. The sample has about 420,000 distinct CDR3 sequences, less than 20% seen once. A further study also used this sample, focusing on T cells in Graves' hyperthyroidism and ophthalmopathy.

The sample was peripheral blood mononuclear cells (PBMCs), taken at new diagnosis, from a patient treated with antithyroid drugs. These receptors were obtained from a young woman with Graves disease.

This clonotype was seen a handful of times. The chain carries TRBV7-9 and TRBJ2-7; D is undetermined. Trimming took 3 bases from V and 3 from J, leaving 12 bases between them. The CDR3 runs 14 residues. Germline V gives CDR1 SEHNR, CDR2 FQNEAQ (reference sequence). CDR3 DNA sequence: TGTGCCAGCAGCTTTGCTGTAACGGGCTACGAGCAGTACTTC. Residues: CASSFAVTGYEQYF.

This clonotype was counted many times. The chain employs TRBV2 and TRBJ2-7, with D possibly called TRBD1 or TRBD2 (5 bases each). Trimming took off 3 bases at V and 0 bases at J, with 12 bases between the two ends. Per the germline V gene, CDR1 is SNHLY and CDR2 is FYNNEI. CDR3 length equals 15 residues. The CDR3 loop is CASSEPRGDSYEQYF. The CDR3 DNA is TGTGCCAGCAGTGAGCCCAGAGGGGACTCCTACGAGCAGTACTTC. The full variable domain, completed using reference TRBV2 and TRBJ2-7, is EPEVTQTPSHQVTQMGQEVILRCVPISNHLYFYWYRQILGQKVEFLVSFYNNEISEKSEIFDDQFSVERPDGSNFTLKIRSTKLEDSAMYFCASSEPRGDSYEQYFGPGTRLTVT.

Many counts were recorded for this clonotype. The rearrangement links TRBV5-8 to TRBJ2-3; D is possibly TRBD2 (5 bases). The CDR3 consists of 15 residues. CDR1 and CDR2 (germline): SGHTS, YDEGEE. Trimming took off 1 base at V and 4 bases at J, with 13 bases between the two ends. CDR3 nucleotide sequence: TGTGCCAGCAGCTTGCGAGGGAGTGTGTCAGATACGCAGTATTTT. Translated: CASSLRGSVSDTQYF.

The chain links TRBV12-3 or TRBV12-4 to TRBJ2-5, with TRBD2 identical over 7 bases. J lost 1 base, V lost 6 bases, and 8 bases had no gene match. The CDR3 loop spans 15 amino acids. In DNA form, the CDR3 reads TGTGCCAGCAGCCAAAGAATAGCGGGCCAAGAGACCCAGTACTTC. Its protein product is CASSQRIAGQETQYF.

The chain uses TRBV30 and TRBJ2-7; TRBD1 agrees at 8 bases. CDR3 length: 14 residues. Germline V CDR1 and CDR2: GTSNPN, SVGIG (reference sequence). V was clipped by 4 bases and J by 6 bases; unmatched bases: 11. The CDR3 sequence: CAWNTGTGIPEQYF. The CDR3 DNA reads as TGTGCCTGGAATACCGGGACAGGAATACCCGAGCAGTACTTC.

For this clonotype: A read error is possible here, since a much larger clone lies one base away. This chain connects TRBV3-1 to TRBJ2-3; 7 bases map to TRBD2. The junction had 9 bases not matched to a gene; V was cut back by 0 bases and J by 3 bases. The length of the CDR3 is 17 residues. CDR1 and CDR2 from the germline V gene are LGHDT and YNNKEL (reference sequence). CDR3 nucleotide sequence: TGTGCCAGCAGCCAAGAGTTGGTGGGAGGGCAAACAGATACGCAGTATTTT. Translation gives CASSQELVGGQTDTQYF.

This clonotype came up a few times. The chain recombines TRBV11-3 with TRBJ2-5; a weak D match, TRBD2 (6 bases). Trimming left V 8 bases short and J 5 bases short, with 15 bases between. Germline V gene sequence: CDR1 SGHNT, CDR2 YENEEA. This CDR3 contains 13 residues. The CDR3 protein is CASSAGTAETQYF. The CDR3, as DNA: TGTGCCAGCTCGGCAGGGACTGCGGAGACCCAGTACTTC.

This clonotype was seen repeatedly, ten times or more. This sequence joins TRBV7-8 and TRBJ2-3; D remains ambiguous. CDR3 length: 15 amino acids. Germline V gives CDR1 SGHVS, CDR2 FQNEAQ. Trimming left V 1 base short and J 1 base short, with 9 bases between. CDR3 sequence reads: CASSLVTGGTDTQYF. The CDR3 DNA reads as TGTGCCAGCAGCTTAGTGACTGGCGGCACAGATACGCAGTATTTT.

DNA for the CDR3: TGTGCCAGCAGTATTACGACAGATACGCAGCATTTT. Protein: CASSITTDTQHF. The V gene is TRBV28, the J gene TRBJ2-3; D perhaps matches TRBD1 (5 bases). The DNA end lines up better with TRBJ1-5; the J call may be wrong. The germline V gene encodes CDR1 MDHEN and CDR2 SYDVKM. This CDR3 region has 12 residues.

This clonotype has just a few counts. This chain connects TRBV20-1 to TRBJ2-5, with D perhaps TRBD1 (5 bases). CDR1 is DFQATT, CDR2 SNEGSKA, per germline (reference sequence). V was cut by 6 bases and J by 4 bases, with 18 bases left in between. The CDR3 is 14 residues long. The CDR3 DNA reads as TGCAGTGCGAAAACAGGCTCGAGAGGAGAGACCCAGTACTTC. Its protein product is CSAKTGSRGETQYF.

In this sample, this clonotype turned up many times. V is TRBV28 and J is TRBJ2-7; a weak D match, TRBD2 (6 bases). The CDR3 spans 15 residues. V was cut by 5 bases and J by 7 bases, with 21 bases left in between. CDR1 is MDHEN and CDR2 is SYDVKM in the germline V gene. CDR3 nucleotide sequence: TGTGCCAGCAGTACCACGGGACTCCACCTAGGGGAGCAGTACTTC. It translates to CASSTTGLHLGEQYF.

CDR3 region: CASSLTRGDSPLHF. The CDR3 DNA follows: TGTGCCAGCAGTTTAACAAGGGGTGATTCACCCCTCCACTTT. The chain recombines TRBV12-3 or TRBV12-4 with TRBJ1-6, with a weak D call TRBD1 (5 bases). The CDR3 is 14 residues long. The germline V and J ends were trimmed by 2 bases and 8 bases, with 10 bases remaining between them.

This clonotype was seen repeatedly, ten times or more. The CDR3 region has the DNA TGCAGTGCTACCTCAGGGACGACAAGCTCCTACGAGCAGTACTTC. Its protein is CSATSGTTSSYEQYF. The J gene is TRBJ2-7, the V gene TRBV20-1, with D possibly called TRBD1 or TRBD2 (5 bases each). The V and J ends lost 4 bases and 0 bases respectively, with 16 bases between them. This CDR3 has 15 amino acids. The V gene's germline CDR1 is DFQATT and CDR2 SNEGSKA (reference sequence).

Concerning this clonotype itself: A much more abundant neighbour one base away suggests this may be a read error. The rearrangement uses TRBV6-1 and TRBJ2-7; TRBD1 matches at 8 bases. The trim removed 6 bases at V and 2 bases at J, leaving 6 bases unmatched. CDR1 is MNHNS and CDR2 is SASEGT in the germline V gene. This CDR3 is 14 amino acids long. The CDR3 sequence: CASSPGDRPYEQYF. CDR3 DNA sequence: TGTGCCAGCAGCCCCGGGGACAGGCCCTACGAGCAGTACTTC.

The table lists this clonotype with a few counts. The J gene is TRBJ2-2, the V gene TRBV7-2; D is ambiguous. The V end lost 5 bases, the J end lost 1 base, and 8 bases lay between the germline ends. The CDR3 spans 14 residues. CDR1 and CDR2 (germline): SGHTA, FQGNSA. The CDR3 is CASSPWLNTGELFF. In DNA form, the CDR3 reads TGTGCCAGCAGCCCCTGGCTGAACACCGGGGAGCTGTTTTTT.

This clonotype was seen once. This could be a read error, since a much larger clone is one nucleotide away. The chain has TRBV5-6 and TRBJ2-3; tentative D call: TRBD2 (5 bases). The CDR3 spans 18 residues. V was shortened by 0 bases and J by 4 bases, with 21 bases between the two germline ends. CDR1 and CDR2 from the germline V gene are SGHDT and YYEEEE. CDR3 DNA: TGTGCCAGCAGCTTGGGGGAAACTAGAAGAAGTAGCGCAGATACGCAGTATTTT. Translation: CASSLGETRRSSADTQYF.

This clonotype has ten or more counts. The chain combines TRBV7-3 with TRBJ2-1, with D perhaps matching TRBD1 or TRBD2 (5 bases each). Germline V CDR1 and CDR2: SGHTA, FQGTGA. CDR3 size: 15 residues. Trimming removed 5 bases at V and 1 base at J, with 12 bases between. Here the CDR3 DNA reads TGTGCCAGCAGCCAAACTAGGGGTTCCTACAATGAGCAGTTCTTC. The encoded protein is CASSQTRGSYNEQFF.

The chain employs TRBV5-4 and TRBJ2-7; 12 bases match TRBD2. CDR3 size: 15 residues. Trimming took 0 bases from V and 5 from J; bases not matched to a gene: 3. CDR1 and CDR2 (germline): SGHNT, YYREEE (reference sequence). CDR3: CASSLGTSGIHEQYF. CDR3 sequence (DNA): TGTGCCAGCAGCTTGGGGACTAGCGGGATTCACGAGCAGTACTTC.

Many counts were recorded for this clonotype. The V gene is TRBV29-1, the J gene TRBJ2-1; D call uncertain. The ends were cut back, 4 bases at V and 3 bases at J, with 4 bases in the middle. In germline, CDR1 is SQVTM, CDR2 ANQGSEA. This CDR3 contains 11 residues. CDR3 in DNA: TGCAGCGTTGCGGACTACAATGAGCAGTTCTTC. This sequence encodes CSVADYNEQFF.

The chain employs TRBV11-2 and TRBJ2-1; D is undetermined. Germline V lookup: CDR1 SGHAT, CDR2 FQNNGV. There are 15 residues in the CDR3. The V end was cut by 0 bases, the J end by 6 bases, with 12 bases between. The CDR3 DNA follows: TGTGCCAGCAGCTTAGATGTTACTACCCTCAATGAGCAGTTCTTC. Its protein is CASSLDVTTLNEQFF.

This rearrangement joins TRBV27 to TRBJ2-6; either TRBD1 or TRBD2 may fit D (5 bases each). V was trimmed by 1 base and J by 2 bases, leaving 15 bases between them. Germline V CDR1 and CDR2: MNHEY, SMNVEV (reference sequence). There are 18 residues in the CDR3. The CDR3 spells CASSLFTGRGTGANVLTF. The CDR3 coding sequence is TGTGCCAGCAGTTTATTCACGGGACGAGGGACTGGGGCCAACGTCCTGACTTTC.

This clonotype was seen repeatedly, ten times or more. The chain combines TRBV7-2 with TRBJ2-7; D ambiguous. Germline V gene sequence: CDR1 SGHTA, CDR2 FQGNSA. Trimming shortened V by 5 bases and J by 2 bases, and 16 bases separated the two germline ends. This CDR3 is 15 amino acids long. CDR3 sequence: CASSLLWARPYEQYF. The CDR3 DNA is TGTGCCAGCAGCCTACTCTGGGCGCGGCCCTACGAGCAGTACTTC.

Only a few counts were recorded for this clonotype. V gene TRBV6-1 combines with J gene TRBJ1-2; a weak D match, TRBD1 (5 bases). Deletions cut 8 bases from V and 3 bases from J, with 13 bases between. The CDR3 runs to 13 residues. CDR1 is MNHNS, CDR2 SASEGT, per germline. The CDR3 here is CASRGFEDYGYTF. CDR3 DNA sequence: TGTGCCAGCCGGGGCTTTGAGGACTATGGCTACACCTTC.

This clonotype showed up just a few times. The chain carries TRBV7-2 and TRBJ1-1; D remains unclear. Germline CDR1 is SGHTA and CDR2 is FQGNSA. This CDR3 region has 14 residues. Trimming pared 3 bases from V and 1 base from J, leaving 9 bases between. The CDR3 DNA sequence: TGTGCCAGCAGCTTTCTCCCGGGGAACACTGAAGCTTTCTTT. It codes for CASSFLPGNTEAFF.

This clonotype was counted a few times. The chain is built from TRBV29-1 and TRBJ2-1, with 7 bases that match TRBD2. V dropped 1 base and J dropped 2; count of bases not matched to a gene: 8. Germline-derived CDR1 and CDR2 are SQVTM and ANQGSEA. This CDR3 has 16 residues. CDR3 DNA: TGCAGCGTTGAAGCCCGGGGACTAATTACCTACAATGAGCAGTTCTTC. Amino acids: CSVEARGLITYNEQFF.